Sequencing of this T cell receptor (beta chain) was carried out in a study of cytomegalovirus exposure and HLA in healthy donors. Study-level results: It was shown in a later analysis that HLA-associated TCR beta chains were more clonally expanded than other, equally common chains.

In regard to this clone: Its matching antigen is unknown.

Between the trimmed V and J ends, which lost 10 bases and 4 bases, there was a span of 13 bases. CDR1 and CDR2 (germline): LNHDA, SQIVND (reference sequence). The CDR3 is 13 residues long. The PCR had 60 Vbeta and 13 Jbeta primers. Measured with immunoSEQ multiplex PCR; TCRdb has only the in-frame clones, and not every one. The sample contains around 130,000 clones, 80% of which appear only once. The sample was PBMCs. The J gene is TRBJ2-2, the V gene TRBV19; no reliable D call. The clonotype was recovered from a man aged 30 to 39 in good health and CMV-seronegative. The DNA of the CDR3 is TGTGCCACGACTGGAACTACCACCGGGGAGCTGTTTTTT. Protein product: CATTGTTTGELFF.